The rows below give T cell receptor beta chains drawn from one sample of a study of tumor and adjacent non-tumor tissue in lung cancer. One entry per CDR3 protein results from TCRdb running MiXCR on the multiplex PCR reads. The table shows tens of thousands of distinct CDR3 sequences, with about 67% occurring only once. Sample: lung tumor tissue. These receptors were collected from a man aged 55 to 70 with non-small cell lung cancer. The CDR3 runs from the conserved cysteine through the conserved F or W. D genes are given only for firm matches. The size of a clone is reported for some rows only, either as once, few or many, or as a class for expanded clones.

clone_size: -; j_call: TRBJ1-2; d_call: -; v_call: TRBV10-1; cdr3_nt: TGCGCCAGCAGTGAATCTGGTGATTGGGGCTACATCTTC; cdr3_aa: CASSESGDWGYIF
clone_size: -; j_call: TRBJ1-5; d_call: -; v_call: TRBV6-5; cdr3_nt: TGTGTCAGCAGGAGGGACTTTTATAGCAATCAGCCCCAGCAATTT; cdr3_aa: CVSRRDFYSNQPQQF
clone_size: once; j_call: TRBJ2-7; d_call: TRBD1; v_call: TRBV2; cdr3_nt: TGTGCCAGCAGTCAGGACAGGGGGCTCGAGCAGTACTTC; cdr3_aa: CASSQDRGLEQYF
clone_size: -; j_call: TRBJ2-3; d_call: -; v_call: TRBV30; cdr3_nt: TGTGCCTGGAGGAGGTCCGGGCCCCCACATATGCAGTATTTT; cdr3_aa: CAWRRSGPPHMQYF
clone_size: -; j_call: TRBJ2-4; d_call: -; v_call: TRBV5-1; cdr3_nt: TGCGCCAGCAGCTTATTGGAGAAAGACATTCAGTACTTC; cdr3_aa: CASSLLEKDIQYF
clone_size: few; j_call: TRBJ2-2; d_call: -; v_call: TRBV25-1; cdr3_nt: TGTGCCAGCAAGCAGGAGGCGAGTGGCGGGGAGCTGTTTTTT; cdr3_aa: CASKQEASGGELFF
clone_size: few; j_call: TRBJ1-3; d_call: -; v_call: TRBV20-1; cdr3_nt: TGCAGTGCTAGACCCGTTACCACTTCTGGAAACACCATATATTTT; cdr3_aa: CSARPVTTSGNTIYF
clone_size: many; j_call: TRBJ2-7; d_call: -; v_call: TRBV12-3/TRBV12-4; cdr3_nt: TGTGCCAGCAGTAGCAACTACTTCTACGAGCAGTACTTC; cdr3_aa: CASSSNYFYEQYF
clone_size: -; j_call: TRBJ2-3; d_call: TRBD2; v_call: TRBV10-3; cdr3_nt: TGTGCCATCAGAACTAGCGGGGGCACAGATAAGCAGTATTTT; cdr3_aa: CAIRTSGGTDKQYF
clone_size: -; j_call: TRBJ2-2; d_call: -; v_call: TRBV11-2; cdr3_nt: TGTACCAGCAGCTGGCTAGAGGCCGGGACCGGGGAGCTGTTCTTT; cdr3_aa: CTSSWLEAGTGELFF
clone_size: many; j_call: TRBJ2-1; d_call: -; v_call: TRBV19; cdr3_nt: TGTGCCAGTTCCGACAGGTTCTCCTACAATGAGCAGTTCTTC; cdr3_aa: CASSDRFSYNEQFF
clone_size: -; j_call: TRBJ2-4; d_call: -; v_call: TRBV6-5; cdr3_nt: TGTGCCAGCAGTCGGGGCGGTCTCGCCAAAGACATTCTGTACTTC; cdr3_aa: CASSRGGLAKDILYF
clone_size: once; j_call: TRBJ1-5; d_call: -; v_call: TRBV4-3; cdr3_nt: TGCGCCAGCAGCCATGATTGGGAACAGCCCCAGCATTTT; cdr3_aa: CASSHDWEQPQHF
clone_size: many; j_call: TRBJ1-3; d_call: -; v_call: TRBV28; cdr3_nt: TGTGCCAGCAGTTCAACAGGATATAGCTCTGGAAACACCATATATTTT; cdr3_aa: CASSSTGYSSGNTIYF
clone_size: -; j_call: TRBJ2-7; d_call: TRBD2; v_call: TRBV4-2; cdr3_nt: TGTGCCTGCAGCCAAGATTATTCCGGACTAGCGTCCTACGAGCAGTACTTC; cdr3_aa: CACSQDYSGLASYEQYF
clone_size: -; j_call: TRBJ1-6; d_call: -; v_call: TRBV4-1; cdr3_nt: TGCGCCAACAGCCTAATATGGGGTAATTTACCCCTCCACTTT; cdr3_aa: CANSLIWGNLPLHF
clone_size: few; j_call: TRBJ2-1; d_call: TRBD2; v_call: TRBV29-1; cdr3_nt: TGCGGCGTTGAGTTCCCTAGCGGCTCCTACGATGAGCAGTTCTTC; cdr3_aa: CGVEFPSGSYDEQFF
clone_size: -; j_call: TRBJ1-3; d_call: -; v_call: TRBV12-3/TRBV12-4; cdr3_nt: TGTGCCATCAGTTTTGGGGACTCTGGAAACACCATATATTTT; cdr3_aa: CAISFGDSGNTIYF
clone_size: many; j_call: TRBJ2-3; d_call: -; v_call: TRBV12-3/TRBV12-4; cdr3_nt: TGTGCCAGCAGCGTTGGGATGGGGGACCTAGCGTCCAAGACAGATACGCAGTATTTT; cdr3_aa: CASSVGMGDLASKTDTQYF
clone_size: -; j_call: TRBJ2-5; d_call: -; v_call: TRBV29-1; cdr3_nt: TGCAGCGTTCTCAAAACCGGGGGGACCCAGTACTTC; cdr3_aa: CSVLKTGGTQYF
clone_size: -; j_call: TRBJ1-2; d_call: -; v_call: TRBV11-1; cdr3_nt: TGTGCCAGCGGCTTAGCCGGCAGTAACTATGGTTACACCTTC; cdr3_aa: CASGLAGSNYGYTF
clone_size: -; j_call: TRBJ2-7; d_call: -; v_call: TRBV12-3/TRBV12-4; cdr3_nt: TGCGCCAGCAGTTGGGACTGGCGAGACGAGCAGTACTTC; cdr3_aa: CASSWDWRDEQYF
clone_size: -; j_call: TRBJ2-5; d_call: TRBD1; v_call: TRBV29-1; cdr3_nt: TGCAGCGTTGCTGGACAGGACAACCAAGAGACCCAGTACTTC; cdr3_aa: CSVAGQDNQETQYF
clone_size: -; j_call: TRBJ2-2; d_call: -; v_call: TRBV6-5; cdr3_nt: TGTGCCAGCATTTGGCCGGACCGCGTGAACACCGGGGAGCTGTTTTTT; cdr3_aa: CASIWPDRVNTGELFF
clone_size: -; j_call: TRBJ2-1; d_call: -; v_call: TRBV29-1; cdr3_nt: TGCAGCGCTAACGAGGCCTCACAGGGTGGCATCGGTGAGCAGTTCTTC; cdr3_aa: CSANEASQGGIGEQFF
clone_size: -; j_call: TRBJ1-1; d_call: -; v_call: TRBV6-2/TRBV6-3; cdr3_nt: TGTGCCAGCAGCGGAGCACACATGAACAGTGAAGCTTCCTTT; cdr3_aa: CASSGAHMNSEASF